This TCR beta chain was captured in a study of T-cell memory formation after mild COVID-19. Study-wide context: The two donors had largely donor-specific TCR clusters.

After 5'RACE with constant-segment primers, TCR alpha and TCR beta cDNA libraries carrying sample barcodes and UMIs were obtained. TCRdb re-called the 5' RACE reads through MiXCR, storing one row per CDR3 protein. The sample gives over 450,000 distinct CDR3 sequences, roughly 22% of which show up once; under 15% is in the top ten. This CDR3 spans 13 amino acids. V was shortened by 3 bases and J by 6 bases, with 11 bases between the two germline ends. Germline assignment: CDR1 KGHSH and CDR2 LQKENI. The origin of this receptor is an adult woman who had mild COVID-19 (a few samples of this study predate the infection). Cell type and time point are not known. The V gene is TRBV18, the J gene TRBJ1-1; D uncertain. The sequenced sample was PBMCs or a T cell subset sorted from them (not recorded which). The CDR3 protein is CASSPVARSEAFF. CDR3 nucleotides: TGTGCCAGCTCACCCGTGGCGCGCTCTGAAGCTTTCTTT. The entire variable domain, with the rest obtained from reference TRBV18 and TRBJ1-1, is as follows: NAGVMQNPRHLVRRRGQEARLRCSPMKGHSHVYWYRQLPEEGLKFMVYLQKENIIDESGMPKERFSAEFPKEGPSILRIQQVVRGDSAAYFCASSPVARSEAFFGQGTRLTVV.